These T cell receptor beta chains were read from a single sample in a study of cytomegalovirus exposure and HLA in healthy donors. Libraries were prepared by immunoSEQ multiplex PCR; TCRdb keeps only in-frame clonotypes and omits some of them. There are tens of thousands of clones in the sample; around 64% occur only once, and approximately 2.3% lies in the top ten. Material for sequencing was PBMCs. These receptors were obtained from a man aged 25 to 45 in good health and CMV-seronegative. The CDR3 runs from the conserved cysteine through the conserved F or W. A D gene is named only where the DNA matches it firmly. Clone size is given for some rows only: seen once, a few or many times, or a class if the clone is expanded.

CDR3nt	CDR3aa	v_gene	j_gene	d_gene	abundance
TGTGCCTGGAGCCGGGACAATTATGCCGAGCAGTACTTC	CAWSRDNYAEQYF	TRBV30	TRBJ2-7	.	.
TGTGCCAGCAGCTTGGGAATAGCGGGAGGGACCGGGGAGCTGTTTTTT	CASSLGIAGGTGELFF	TRBV5-4	TRBJ2-2	TRBD2	once
TGCAGCGTATTCCAAACTACCTCGAACACCGGGGAGCTGTTTTTT	CSVFQTTSNTGELFF	TRBV29-1	TRBJ2-2	.	few
TGTGCCAGCCGAAGGGACAGGGGGGATGAAAAACTGTTTTTT	CASRRDRGDEKLFF	TRBV6-4	TRBJ1-4	TRBD1	.
TGTGCCAGCAGCCCGGGACTTCACTACGAGCAGTACTTC	CASSPGLHYEQYF	TRBV27	TRBJ2-7	.	once
TGTGCCAGCGACAGTTTTGACACCGGGGAGCTGTTTTTT	CASDSFDTGELFF	TRBV7-9	TRBJ2-2	.	.
TGCGCCAGCAGCTCGGGGGGAGGGCGTCATGAAGCTTTCTTT	CASSSGGGRHEAFF	TRBV5-1	TRBJ1-1	.	.
TGTGCCAGTAGTATCCCCAGGGGGGCCCGGAACACTGAAGCTTTCTTT	CASSIPRGARNTEAFF	TRBV19	TRBJ1-1	TRBD1	.
TGTGCCAGCAGAAATCGGGATGCTTTCACAGATACGCAGTATTTT	CASRNRDAFTDTQYF	TRBV5-4	TRBJ2-3	.	.
TGTGCCAGCAGTTCCTGGAGGGGAACCTACAATGAGCAGTTCTTC	CASSSWRGTYNEQFF	TRBV6-5	TRBJ2-1	.	.
TGCGCCAGCAGCCCGACGGGGATAGGCAATCAGCCCCAGCATTTT	CASSPTGIGNQPQHF	TRBV4-1	TRBJ1-5	.	few
TGTGCTAGCAGCTTAGCGGGAGGTGTGATGGATACGCAGTATTTT	CASSLAGGVMDTQYF	TRBV7-7	TRBJ2-3	TRBD2	.
TGTGCCAGCAGTTTTCTAAGGAGTTCGGGCACTGAAGCTTTCTTT	CASSFLRSSGTEAFF	TRBV28	TRBJ1-1	.	.
TGCAGTGCCCCGGTCGACTATGGCTACACCTTC	CSAPVDYGYTF	TRBV20-1	TRBJ1-2	.	.
TGCGCCAGCAGCCAAGATCAGATTAATCAGCCCCAGCATTTT	CASSQDQINQPQHF	TRBV4-1	TRBJ1-5	.	few
TGTGCCAGCACCCCCCTAGCGGGGGGAAGCACCGGGGAGCTGTTTTTT	CASTPLAGGSTGELFF	TRBV7-9	TRBJ2-2	TRBD2	medium-sized
TGCGCCAGCAGCCTGGACACAGAATACGAGCAGTACTTC	CASSLDTEYEQYF	TRBV5-1	TRBJ2-7	.	.
TGTGCCAGCAGCTTAAATAGCGGGACGAACACCGGGGAGCTGTTTTTT	CASSLNSGTNTGELFF	TRBV5-4	TRBJ2-2	TRBD2	.
TGCAGTGCGCCGACTAGCGGAAAGCAGTACTTC	CSAPTSGKQYF	TRBV20-1	TRBJ2-7	TRBD2	once
TGTGCCACCAGCGTCGGACAGACCTACGAGCAGTACTTC	CATSVGQTYEQYF	TRBV15	TRBJ2-7	.	.
TGTGCCATCAGTCTTAGCGCCCGCAATGAGCAGTTCTTC	CAISLSARNEQFF	TRBV10-3	TRBJ2-1	.	.
TGTGCCAGCAGCTTAGGATGGAGCGGGGGGACGAACACCGGGGAGCTGTTTTTT	CASSLGWSGGTNTGELFF	TRBV7-8	TRBJ2-2	TRBD2	.
TGTGCCAGCAGCTTGGGGGGACAGGCCAATCAGCCCCAGCATTTT	CASSLGGQANQPQHF	TRBV5-6	TRBJ1-5	TRBD1	few
TGTGCCAGCAGTAGGACAGGGGACACCGGGGAGCTGTTTTTT	CASSRTGDTGELFF	TRBV6-1	TRBJ2-2	TRBD1	.
TGTGCCAGCAGCCCTAGCGGCATGAACACCGGGGAGCTGTTTTTT	CASSPSGMNTGELFF	TRBV27	TRBJ2-2	TRBD2	few
TGCGCCAGCAGCCAAAGGGCGCTAGCGGGGGGGAATGAGCAGTTCTTC	CASSQRALAGGNEQFF	TRBV4-1	TRBJ2-1	TRBD2	medium-sized
TGTGCCAGCAACTTGGGACAGACCAAAGAGACCCAGTACTTC	CASNLGQTKETQYF	TRBV7-9	TRBJ2-5	TRBD1	.
TGTGCCAGCAGCCTCCCACGACAGGCACAGAACACTGAAGCTTTCTTT	CASSLPRQAQNTEAFF	TRBV5-4	TRBJ1-1	.	.
TGCGCCAGCAGCCAAGAAGCCTCCGAGCAGTACTTC	CASSQEASEQYF	TRBV4-1	TRBJ2-7	.	.
TGTGCCAGCAGGGAACAGGGAGACTACGAGCAGTACTTC	CASREQGDYEQYF	TRBV28	TRBJ2-7	.	once
TGTGCCAGCAGCTTTGCTAGCAGAGATACGCAGTATTTT	CASSFASRDTQYF	TRBV7-2	TRBJ2-3	.	.
TGTGCCAGCAGCGGAACCTACAGGGACGGCTACACCTTC	CASSGTYRDGYTF	TRBV5-6	TRBJ1-2	.	.
TGCGCCAGCAGCTTGGCCCAGGGAGAGCAGTTCTTC	CASSLAQGEQFF	TRBV5-1	TRBJ2-1	.	.
TGTGCCAGAGGCCGGGTTGACACTGAAGCTTTCTTT	CARGRVDTEAFF	TRBV6-5	TRBJ1-1	.	once
TGTGCCAGCAGTCCTCACAGCCCTAGCAATCAGCCCCAGCATTTT	CASSPHSPSNQPQHF	TRBV6-6	TRBJ1-5	.	.
TGCGCCAGCACCCGGGGACTAGCGGGAGGGTTGAACAATGAGCAGTTCTTC	CASTRGLAGGLNNEQFF	TRBV10-2	TRBJ2-1	TRBD2	.
TGTGCTAGTGGTTTGAGAGGGCAGGAGACCCAGTACTTC	CASGLRGQETQYF	TRBV12-5	TRBJ2-5	.	.
TGTTCCAGCAGCCCCCGACCAGGGACAGGGGGCGTATTTGACTATGGCTACACCTTC	CSSSPRPGTGGVFDYGYTF	TRBV7-9	TRBJ1-2	TRBD1	.
TGTGCCAGCAGACGAACCGGGACAGGAGGTTACGAGCAGTACTTC	CASRRTGTGGYEQYF	TRBV7-9	TRBJ2-7	TRBD1	.
TGTGCCCTCGGGGGGACTAGCCAGAGCTCCTACAATGAGCAGTTCTTC	CALGGTSQSSYNEQFF	TRBV7-8	TRBJ2-1	TRBD2	few
TGTGCCAGCAGCCCCCCCGGGCAAGGGGCCTATAATTCACCCCTCCACTTT	CASSPPGQGAYNSPLHF	TRBV5-8	TRBJ1-6	.	.
TGTGCCAGTGGCATGGCGGCGGGCTCCTATGGCTACACCTTC	CASGMAAGSYGYTF	TRBV19	TRBJ1-2	.	few
TGTGCCAGCAGTTCAAGCGGGACAGGGGTTTCTCCGCTTTACAATGAGCAGTTCTTC	CASSSSGTGVSPLYNEQFF	TRBV27	TRBJ2-1	TRBD1	.
TGTGCCTGGACAGGGAACTCTGGGGCCAACGTCCTGACTTTC	CAWTGNSGANVLTF	TRBV30	TRBJ2-6	.	.
TGTGCCACCACCCCCAGCCGCCCGAGCGGGAGCTCCTACGAGCAGTACTTC	CATTPSRPSGSSYEQYF	TRBV19	TRBJ2-7	TRBD2	.
TGTGCCAGCAGGGGCCAGCGGGAGGGCCGGAATGAGCAGTTCTTC	CASRGQREGRNEQFF	TRBV7-9	TRBJ2-1	TRBD2	.
TGCGCCAGCAGCCAAGATGTCCAGGGGACAGATACGCAGTATTTT	CASSQDVQGTDTQYF	TRBV4-1	TRBJ2-3	.	.
TGTGCCAGCAGTTTATCCTCCGTCGGCAGGGGCGGCAATCAGCCCCAGCATTTT	CASSLSSVGRGGNQPQHF	TRBV27	TRBJ1-5	.	once
TGTTCCAGCAGCTTAGAATCCGGGAGAGGAGGCTACACCTTC	CSSSLESGRGGYTF	TRBV7-9	TRBJ1-2	.	.
TGTGCCAGCAGACCGACCACAGAGACCGGGGAGCTGTTTTTT	CASRPTTETGELFF	TRBV6-5	TRBJ2-2	.	.
TGTGCCAGTAGTATTTCGAGGGTTTTTTATGGCTACACCTTC	CASSISRVFYGYTF	TRBV19	TRBJ1-2	.	once
TGCGCCAGCAGCTTGGGCGGGGCCCTATACAATGAGCAGTTCTTC	CASSLGGALYNEQFF	TRBV5-1	TRBJ2-1	.	few
TGTGCCTGGAGCCTAAAGGGGCTAGAGTCCTACAATGAGCAGTTCTTC	CAWSLKGLESYNEQFF	TRBV30	TRBJ2-1	.	few
TGTGCCAGCAGTTCCCTCGGGGGGCGGAGCGTCCTGACTTTC	CASSSLGGRSVLTF	TRBV6-5	TRBJ2-6	.	.
TGTGCCAGCAGAACAGGGGATCAGCCCCAGCATTTT	CASRTGDQPQHF	TRBV25-1	TRBJ1-5	TRBD1	few
TGTGCCAGCAGCTTGAAGATAGCCATCTCTGGGGCCAACGTCCTGACTTTC	CASSLKIAISGANVLTF	TRBV5-5	TRBJ2-6	.	.
TGTGCCAGCAGCCGTCCAATGGGTTTGAGCGGGGCGGCAGATACGCAGTATTTT	CASSRPMGLSGAADTQYF	TRBV27	TRBJ2-3	TRBD2	.
TGTGCCAGCAGCTTAACAGGAATACAGGAAAAACTGTTTTTT	CASSLTGIQEKLFF	TRBV11-2	TRBJ1-4	.	.
TGTGCCTGGAGTAACCCTCAGGGCGTGGGAAACACTGAAGCTTTCTTT	CAWSNPQGVGNTEAFF	TRBV30	TRBJ1-1	.	few
TGCAGCGTTGAAGCGACAGGGTGGACAGATACGCAGTATTTT	CSVEATGWTDTQYF	TRBV29-1	TRBJ2-3	TRBD1	.